A single sample gave rise to the 9 T cell receptor beta chains below, sequenced in a study of T cells in Graves' hyperthyroidism and ophthalmopathy. Amplified TCR beta CDR3 regions derived from RNA transcripts. The TCR CDR3 first-round RT-PCR relied on the HTBI primer set. TCRdb processed the multiplex PCR reads anew with MiXCR; each CDR3 protein has one entry. The sample consists of roughly 500,000 distinct CDR3 sequences, 14% of them appearing once. Sequencing was performed on blood. These receptors were collected from a woman aged 25 to 39 with Graves' hyperthyroidism that later progressed to Graves' ophthalmopathy.

This clonotype was counted at least ten times. The rearrangement joins TRBV12-3 or TRBV12-4 to TRBJ1-5, with TRBD1 matching 8 bases. The V segment lost 6 bases and the J segment 7 bases; nucleotides outside the gene matches: 8. This CDR3 has 14 residues. CDR3 amino acids: CASRSTGGGQPQHF. The DNA for the CDR3 is TGTGCCAGCAGATCTACAGGGGGAGGACAGCCCCAGCATTTT.

This clonotype was detected many times. This rearrangement joins TRBV20-1 to TRBJ1-2; unclear D gene. Germline loops: CDR1 DFQATT, CDR2 SNEGSKA (reference sequence). Trimming took off 0 bases at V and 4 bases at J, with 21 bases between the two ends. The CDR3 spans 17 residues. The CDR3 region has the DNA TGCAGTGCTAGAGATCCCAAGGCTTCGGAACCCGCCTATGGCTACACCTTC. This sequence encodes CSARDPKASEPAYGYTF.

This clonotype was observed at least ten times. The chain is built from TRBV3-1 and TRBJ1-2; 7 nucleotides match TRBD1. Trimming removed 0 bases from V and 7 bases from J; junction bases left unmatched: 5. This CDR3 comprises 14 residues. CDR1 and CDR2 (germline): LGHDT, YNNKEL (reference sequence). CDR3 sequence (DNA): TGTGCCAGCAGCCAAGATACAGGGGCGCTTGGCTACACCTTC. It is translated as CASSQDTGALGYTF.

This clonotype was counted between two and nine times. The J gene is TRBJ2-7, the V gene TRBV6-1, with D unresolved. The CDR3 loop spans 13 amino acids. Germline V gives CDR1 MNHNS, CDR2 SASEGT. V lost 6 bases and J lost 3, with 12 bases in between. The CDR3 DNA reads TGTGCCAGCAGCCCTGTGGTCAACTACGAGCAGTACTTC. This encodes CASSPVVNYEQYF.

This clonotype has at least ten counts. This sequence joins TRBV7-9 and TRBJ2-1; 8 nucleotides align to TRBD2. Looked up from germline, CDR1 is SEHNR and CDR2 is FQNEAQ (reference sequence). The CDR3 contains 18 residues. V was pared by 6 bases and J by 6 bases, with 19 bases of the junction left unmatched. The CDR3 region has the DNA TGTGCCAGCAGTTTCACGAACCGGCCGGGAGGGCCGGTCAATGAGCAGTTCTTC. It translates to CASSFTNRPGGPVNEQFF.

The table lists this clonotype with a few counts. The CDR3 bases are TGCGCCAGCAGCCACCAAGGGGGCGATAACACCGGGGAGCTGTTTTTT. Its translation is CASSHQGGDNTGELFF. The chain recombines TRBV4-1 with TRBJ2-2, with TRBD1 identical over 7 bases. Germline V gives CDR1 MGHRA, CDR2 YSYEKL. The CDR3 consists of 16 residues. The J segment lost 2 bases and the V segment lost 3 bases, leaving 6 bases of the junction unmatched.

Turning to this clonotype: At one boundary the junction diverges from the germline segment, which might be a read error. The chain employs TRBV7-2 and TRBJ1-2; D is unclear. Germline-derived CDR1 and CDR2 are SGHTA and FQGNSA. The CDR3 runs 13 residues. The CDR3 DNA reads TGTGCCAACGCCCTAAGGAGTAACTACGGCTACACCTTC. It codes for CANALRSNYGYTF. Together with reference TRBV7-2 and TRBJ1-2, the CDR3 gives the full variable domain: GAGVSQSPSNKVTEKGKDVELRCDPISGHTALYWYRQSLGQGLEFLIYFQGNSAPDKSGLPSDRFSAERTGGSVSTLTIQRTQQEDSAVYLCANALRSNYGYTFGSGTRLTVV.

This clonotype was recorded a few times. This chain connects TRBV29-1 to TRBJ1-1; no firm D call. CDR3 size: 12 residues. V dropped 4 bases and J dropped 6 bases, with 12 bases sitting between them. CDR1 is SQVTM, CDR2 ANQGSEA, per germline. The CDR3 DNA sequence: TGCAGCGTTGGATTAGGCCCTCCTGAAGCTTTCTTT. Translation gives CSVGLGPPEAFF. Full variable domain (outside the CDR3, taken from reference TRBV29-1 and TRBJ1-1): SAVISQKPSRDICQRGTSLTIQCQVDSQVTMMFWYRQQPGQSLTLIATANQGSEATYESGFVIDKFPISRPNLTFSTLTVSNMSPEDSSIYLCSVGLGPPEAFFGQGTRLTVV.

This clonotype was picked up many times. The rearrangement joins TRBV6-1 to TRBJ1-2; 9 nucleotides align to TRBD1. The CDR3 sequence is 18 residues long. Germline V gene lookup returns CDR1 MNHNS and CDR2 SASEGT. J was trimmed by 3 bases and V by 7 bases; bases with no gene match: 18. The CDR3 reads CASTHIRDRDVSDYGYTF. For the CDR3, the DNA is TGTGCCAGCACTCACATCCGGGACAGGGACGTTTCGGACTATGGCTACACCTTC.